The entry below describes one T cell receptor (beta chain). Its antigen is as yet unknown. A much larger clone lies a single base off, so this may be a read error. The record originates from a study of molecular identifiers for immune sequencing clone quantification. The overall study: Five portions were made in replicates from RNA of roughly 20,000 or 100,000 naive CD8 cells, and four underwent sequencing.

Naive CD8 T cells were FACS-sorted by CD8+CD4-CCR7+CD45RA+ markers. With listed TCR primers and previously described methods, bulk TCR libraries were prepared. TCRdb re-derived calls from the PCR reads in MiXCR, one entry per CDR3 protein. The sample yields hundreds of thousands of distinct CDR3 sequences, 15% to 20% seen once. This CDR3 has 16 amino acids. Germline V gene data show CDR1 as SEHNR and CDR2 as FQNEAQ (reference sequence). General study results and limits: Jurkat TCR RNA spiked in from one cell could reportedly be detected among 1 million or so naive cells.

Sample: naive CD8+ T cells from blood, with Jurkat cell RNA spiked in. Subset noted: FACS-sorted CD8+CD4-CCR7+CD45RA+ naive T cells. The receptor's source is a human donor in good health. Some libraries in this study had Jurkat cell RNA spiked in. The rearrangement uses TRBV7-9 and TRBJ2-6; D may be TRBD1 (5 bases). The CDR3 region has the DNA TGTGCCAGCAGCCTATCGCCCGGCTCTGGGGCCAACGTCCCGACTTTC. Protein sequence: CASSLSPGSGANVPTF.